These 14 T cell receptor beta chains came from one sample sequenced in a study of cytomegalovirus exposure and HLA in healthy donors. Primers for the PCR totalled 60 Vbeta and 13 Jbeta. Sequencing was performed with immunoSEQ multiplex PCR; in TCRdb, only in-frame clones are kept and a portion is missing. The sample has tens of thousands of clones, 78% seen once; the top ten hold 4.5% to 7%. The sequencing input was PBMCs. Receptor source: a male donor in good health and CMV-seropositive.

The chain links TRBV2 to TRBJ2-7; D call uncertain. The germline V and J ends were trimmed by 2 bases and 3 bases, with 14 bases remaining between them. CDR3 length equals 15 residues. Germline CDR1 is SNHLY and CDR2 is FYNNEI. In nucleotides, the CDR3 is TGTGCCAGCAGTGAATTGCAGGTACTGAACTACGAGCAGTACTTC. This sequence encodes CASSELQVLNYEQYF.

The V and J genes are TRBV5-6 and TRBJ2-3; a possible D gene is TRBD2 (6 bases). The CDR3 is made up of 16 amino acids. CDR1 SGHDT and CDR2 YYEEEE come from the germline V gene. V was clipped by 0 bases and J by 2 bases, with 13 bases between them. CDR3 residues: CASSLGGVALTDTQYF. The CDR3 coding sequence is TGTGCCAGCAGCTTGGGGGGGGTCGCCCTCACAGATACGCAGTATTTT.

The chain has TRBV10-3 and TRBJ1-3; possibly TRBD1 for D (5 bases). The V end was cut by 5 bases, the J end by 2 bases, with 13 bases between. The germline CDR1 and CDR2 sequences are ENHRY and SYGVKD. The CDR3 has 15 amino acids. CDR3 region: CAISPAEGTGNTIYF. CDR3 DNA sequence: TGTGCCATCAGTCCAGCGGAGGGGACTGGAAACACCATATATTTT.

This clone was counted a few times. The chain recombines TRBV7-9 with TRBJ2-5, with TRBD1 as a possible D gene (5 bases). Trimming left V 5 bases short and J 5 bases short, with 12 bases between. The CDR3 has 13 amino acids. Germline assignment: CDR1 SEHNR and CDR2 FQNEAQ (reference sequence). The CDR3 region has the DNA TGTGCCAGCAGCATGGGGAACAGGGAGACCCAGTACTTC. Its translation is CASSMGNRETQYF.

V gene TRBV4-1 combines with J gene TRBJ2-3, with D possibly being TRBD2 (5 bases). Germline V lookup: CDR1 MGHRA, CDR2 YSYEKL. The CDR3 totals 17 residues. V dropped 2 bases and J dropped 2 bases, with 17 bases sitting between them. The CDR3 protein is CASSQRPASPSTDTQYF. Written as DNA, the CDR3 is TGCGCCAGCAGCCAACGACCCGCTAGCCCGTCCACAGATACGCAGTATTTT.

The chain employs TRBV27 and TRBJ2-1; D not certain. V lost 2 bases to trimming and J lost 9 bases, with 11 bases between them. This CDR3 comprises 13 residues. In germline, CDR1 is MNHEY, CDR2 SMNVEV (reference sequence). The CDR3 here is CASSLNEAGEQFF. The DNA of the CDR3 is TGTGCCAGCAGTTTAAATGAAGCTGGTGAGCAGTTCTTC.

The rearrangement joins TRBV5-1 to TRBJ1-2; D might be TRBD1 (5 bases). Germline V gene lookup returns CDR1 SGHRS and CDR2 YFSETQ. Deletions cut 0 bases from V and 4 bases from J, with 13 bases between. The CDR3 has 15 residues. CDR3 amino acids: CASSLAGRTTYGYTF. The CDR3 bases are TGCGCCAGCAGCTTGGCAGGCAGGACAACCTATGGCTACACCTTC. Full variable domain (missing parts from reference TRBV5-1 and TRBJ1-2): KAGVTQTPRYLIKTRGQQVTLSCSPISGHRSVSWYQQTPGQGLQFLFEYFSETQRNKGNFPGRFSGRQFSNSRSEMNVSTLELGDSALYLCASSLAGRTTYGYTFGSGTRLTVV.

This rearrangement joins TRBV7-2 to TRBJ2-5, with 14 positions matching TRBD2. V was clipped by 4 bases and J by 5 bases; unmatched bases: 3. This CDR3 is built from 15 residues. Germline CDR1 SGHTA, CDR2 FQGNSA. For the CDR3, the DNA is TGTGCCAGCAGCTCGGGACTAGCGGGGGTGGAGACCCAGTACTTC. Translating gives CASSSGLAGVETQYF.

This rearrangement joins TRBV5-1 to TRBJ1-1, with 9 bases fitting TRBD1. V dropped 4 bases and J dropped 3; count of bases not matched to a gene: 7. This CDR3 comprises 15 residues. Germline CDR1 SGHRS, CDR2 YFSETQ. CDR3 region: CASSPRTGAYTEAFF. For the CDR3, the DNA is TGCGCCAGCAGCCCGCGGACAGGGGCGTACACTGAAGCTTTCTTT.

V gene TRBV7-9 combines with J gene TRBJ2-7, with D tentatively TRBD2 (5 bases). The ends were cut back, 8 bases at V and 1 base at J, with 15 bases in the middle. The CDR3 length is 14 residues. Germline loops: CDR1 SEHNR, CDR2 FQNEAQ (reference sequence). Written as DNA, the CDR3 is TGTGCCAGCTGGCCCACGGGGTTGTCCTACGAGCAGTACTTC. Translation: CASWPTGLSYEQYF.

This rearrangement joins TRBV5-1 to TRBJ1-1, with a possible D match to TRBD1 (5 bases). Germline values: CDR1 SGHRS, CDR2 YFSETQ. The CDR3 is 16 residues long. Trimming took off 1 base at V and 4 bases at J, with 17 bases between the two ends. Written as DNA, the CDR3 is TGCGCCAGCAGCTTGTTGGGTTTGGGACTGGGCACTGAAGCTTTCTTT. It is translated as CASSLLGLGLGTEAFF.

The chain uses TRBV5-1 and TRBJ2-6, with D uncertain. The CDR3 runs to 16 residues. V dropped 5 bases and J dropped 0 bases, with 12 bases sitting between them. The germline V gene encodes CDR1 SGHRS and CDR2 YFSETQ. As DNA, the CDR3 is TGCGCCAGCAGGACCGGCCCTAGCTCTGGGGCCAACGTCCTGACTTTC. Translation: CASRTGPSSGANVLTF.

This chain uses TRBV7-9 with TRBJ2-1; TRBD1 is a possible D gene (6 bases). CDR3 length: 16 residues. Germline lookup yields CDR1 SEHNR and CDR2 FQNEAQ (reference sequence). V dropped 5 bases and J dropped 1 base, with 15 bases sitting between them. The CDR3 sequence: CASSPGGGRSYNEQFF. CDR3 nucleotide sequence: TGTGCCAGCAGCCCTGGTGGGGGCCGGTCCTACAATGAGCAGTTCTTC.

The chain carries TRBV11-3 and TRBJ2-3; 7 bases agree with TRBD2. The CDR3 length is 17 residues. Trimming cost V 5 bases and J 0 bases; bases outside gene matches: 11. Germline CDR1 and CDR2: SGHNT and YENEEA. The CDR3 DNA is TGTGCCAGCAGCCCTAGGGAGGGGTTAGCAAGCACAGATACGCAGTATTTT. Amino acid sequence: CASSPREGLASTDTQYF.